Described below is a single TCR beta chain sequence and its context. Its antigen remains unknown. TCRdb keeps only in-frame clones here, not all; method: immunoSEQ multiplex PCR. The data contain roughly 2.2 million clones, 85% to 95% of them singletons. This specimen comes from a study of shared clonotypes between healthy human individuals. About the research overall: The study drew on a couple of women and a few men aged 18 to 49 as donors. Overall study findings and caveats: A reduction in generation probabilities was seen for non-shared clonotypes relative to those shared by all four donors.

From germline, CDR1 is SEHNR and CDR2 FQNEAQ (reference sequence). The CDR3 contains 18 residues. The ends were cut back, 1 base at V and 0 bases at J, with 16 bases in the middle. This TCR was recovered from a man between 18 and 29 years old in good health. Some clones in this sample may be carry-over from other donors' samples. Sequencing was performed on naive CD4+ T cells from PBMCs. Indicated subset: CD45RA+ positively selected. V is TRBV7-9 and J is TRBJ2-1; TRBD2 is a possible D gene (6 bases). DNA of the CDR3: TGTGCCAGCAGCTTAGGGGTTTTGCGGGATCACTCCTACAATGAGCAGTTCTTC. It is translated as CASSLGVLRDHSYNEQFF. The variable domain in full, completed from reference TRBV7-9 and TRBJ2-1, reads DTGVSQNPRHKITKRGQNVTFRCDPISEHNRLYWYRQTLGQGPEFLTYFQNEAQLEKSRLLSDRFSAERPKGSFSTLEIQRTEQGDSAMYLCASSLGVLRDHSYNEQFFGPGTRLTVL.